A selection of T cell receptor beta chains follows, all from one sample in a study of blood T cell repertoires in COVID-19. Some clones are missing from TCRdb's copy, which holds only in-frame ones; the method was immunoSEQ multiplex PCR. The sample holds under 20,000 clones, 80% seen once. The sample was peripheral blood. These receptors all come from a man older than 75 with acute or convalescent COVID-19. Each CDR3 is given with its conserved first and last residue. D genes are given only for firm matches. Some rows mark clone size as missing; the rest say once, few, many or name a class of expanded clone.

j_gene: TRBJ1-5; d_gene: TRBD1; v_gene: TRBV24-1; abundance: few; CDR3nt: TGTGCCACCAGTGATTCCGGGACAGGGGGTCAGCCCCAGCATTTT; CDR3aa: CATSDSGTGGQPQHF
j_gene: TRBJ2-3; d_gene: TRBD2; v_gene: TRBV7-2; abundance: -; CDR3nt: TGTGCCAGCAGCCTAATTGGGACTAGCGGAAACACAGATACGCAGTATTTT; CDR3aa: CASSLIGTSGNTDTQYF
j_gene: TRBJ1-4; d_gene: -; v_gene: TRBV2; abundance: -; CDR3nt: TGTGCCAGCAGGCGGGAGGGGTCCGGCGCCTTTTTT; CDR3aa: CASRREGSGAFF
j_gene: TRBJ1-1; d_gene: TRBD1; v_gene: TRBV5-1; abundance: once; CDR3nt: TGCGCCAGCAGCACGGGGACAGGCTTCGAAGCTTTCTTT; CDR3aa: CASSTGTGFEAFF
j_gene: TRBJ1-2; d_gene: TRBD1; v_gene: TRBV5-8; abundance: -; CDR3nt: TGTGCCAGCAGCACAGGACAGGTCGGGAACTATGGCTACACCTTC; CDR3aa: CASSTGQVGNYGYTF
j_gene: TRBJ1-5; d_gene: -; v_gene: TRBV29-1; abundance: few; CDR3nt: TGCAGCGTTGCGACAAGAAATCAGCCCCAGCATTTT; CDR3aa: CSVATRNQPQHF
j_gene: TRBJ1-2; d_gene: -; v_gene: TRBV7-2; abundance: -; CDR3nt: TGTGCCAGCAGCTTAGACCGGACTTATGGCTACACCTTC; CDR3aa: CASSLDRTYGYTF
j_gene: TRBJ1-1; d_gene: -; v_gene: TRBV9; abundance: -; CDR3nt: TGTGCCAGCAGCGTAGTCCCAACGGTAGGGGTCGGCACTGAAGCTTTCTTT; CDR3aa: CASSVVPTVGVGTEAFF
j_gene: TRBJ2-3; d_gene: TRBD2; v_gene: TRBV7-2; abundance: -; CDR3nt: TGTGCCAGCAGCTGGATGCTAGCGGGGACTACAGATACGCAGTATTTT; CDR3aa: CASSWMLAGTTDTQYF
j_gene: TRBJ1-6; d_gene: -; v_gene: TRBV27; abundance: medium-sized; CDR3nt: TGTGCCAGCAGTCCCCAAACAGGGATAGACTCACCCCTCCACTTT; CDR3aa: CASSPQTGIDSPLHF
j_gene: TRBJ2-2; d_gene: -; v_gene: TRBV3-1/TRBV3-2; abundance: few; CDR3nt: TGTGCCAGCAGCCAAGAGGTTGTGGCAGGGGCCACCGGGGAGCTGTTTTTT; CDR3aa: CASSQEVVAGATGELFF
j_gene: TRBJ1-6; d_gene: -; v_gene: TRBV6-6; abundance: -; CDR3nt: TGTGCCAGCAGAGACATTTATAATTCACCCCTCCACTTT; CDR3aa: CASRDIYNSPLHF
j_gene: TRBJ2-1; d_gene: TRBD1; v_gene: TRBV5-1; abundance: once; CDR3nt: TGCGCCAGCAGCTTACAGGGGAGCTCCTACAATGAGCAGTTCTTC; CDR3aa: CASSLQGSSYNEQFF
j_gene: TRBJ1-5; d_gene: -; v_gene: TRBV19; abundance: -; CDR3nt: TGTGCCAGTAGGGTCGGTGATTATAGCAATCAGCCCCAGCATTTT; CDR3aa: CASRVGDYSNQPQHF
j_gene: TRBJ2-3; d_gene: TRBD2; v_gene: TRBV7-3; abundance: -; CDR3nt: TGTGCCAGCAGCCCCATGGGACTAGCGGGGGGCGACCCGATGGGATATACGCAGTATTTT; CDR3aa: CASSPMGLAGGDPMGYTQYF
j_gene: TRBJ2-3; d_gene: TRBD2; v_gene: TRBV14; abundance: few; CDR3nt: TGTGCCAGCAGCTCTCTAGCGGGACTCACAGATACGCAGTATTTT; CDR3aa: CASSSLAGLTDTQYF
j_gene: TRBJ1-3; d_gene: -; v_gene: TRBV2; abundance: few; CDR3nt: TGTGCCAGCAGACCGACAGTGGACACCATATATTTT; CDR3aa: CASRPTVDTIYF